One TCR beta chain is described in this entry. The entry originates in a study of T cells in Graves' hyperthyroidism and ophthalmopathy. RNA transcripts provided the source from which TCR beta CDR3 regions were amplified. HTBI primers were employed in a first-round RT-PCR of the TCR CDR3. TCRdb independently ran MiXCR on the multiplex PCR reads; one entry per CDR3 protein. The table records approximately 400,000 distinct CDR3 sequences, 19% of them present only once. Trimming stripped 6 bases from V and 0 bases from J, with 18 bases between. The CDR3 sequence is 16 residues long. Looked up from germline, CDR1 is MNHEY and CDR2 is SMNVEV (reference sequence). Stability of Graves' hyperthyroidism was defined as absent ophthalmopathy progression within 18 months. Disease duration under 2 months; hyperthyroidism patients were aged 18 to 65. Uncontrolled infection, other autoimmune disease, pregnancy or lactation barred patients from enrollment.

The rearrangement joins TRBV27 to TRBJ2-7; D is perhaps TRBD2 (5 bases). Input material: blood. The origin of this receptor is a young woman with Graves' hyperthyroidism. The CDR3, as DNA: TGTGCCAGCAGCTCACCGGGATTAAGTAGCTCCTACGAGCAGTACTTC. It encodes CASSSPGLSSSYEQYF.